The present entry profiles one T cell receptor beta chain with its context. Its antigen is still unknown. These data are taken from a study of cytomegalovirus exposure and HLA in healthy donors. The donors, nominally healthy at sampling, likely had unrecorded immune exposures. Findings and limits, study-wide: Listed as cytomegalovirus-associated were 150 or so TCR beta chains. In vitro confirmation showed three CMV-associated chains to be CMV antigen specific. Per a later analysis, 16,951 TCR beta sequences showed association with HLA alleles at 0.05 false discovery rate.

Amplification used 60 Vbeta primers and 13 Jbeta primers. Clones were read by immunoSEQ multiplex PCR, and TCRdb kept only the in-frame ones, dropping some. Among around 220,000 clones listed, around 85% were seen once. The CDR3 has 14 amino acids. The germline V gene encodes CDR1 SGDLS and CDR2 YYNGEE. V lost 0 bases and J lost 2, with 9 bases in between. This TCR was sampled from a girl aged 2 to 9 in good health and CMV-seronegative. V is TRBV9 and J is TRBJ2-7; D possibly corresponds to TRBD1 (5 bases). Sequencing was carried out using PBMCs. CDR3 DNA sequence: TGTGCCAGCAGCGTAGGGTCAGGGACCTACGAGCAGTACTTC. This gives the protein CASSVGSGTYEQYF.